The text below deals with one T cell receptor beta chain. What it binds is unknown. The CDR3 is 14 residues long. CDR1 is SQVTM, CDR2 ANQGSEA, per germline. This sample was included in a study of monozygotic twins with inflammatory bowel disease. Study-wide results and limits: The analysis yielded no support for one strong signal or clonotype associated with IBD. TCRbeta diversity (inverse Simpson) was lower in IBD patients than in healthy co-twins.

Template switching incorporated UMIs with a 6-nucleotide sample barcode. Reprocessing the 5' RACE reads, TCRdb reports a single entry for every CDR3 protein and omits DNA. The table lists tens of thousands of distinct CDR3 sequences. The chain couples TRBV29-1 to TRBJ1-2. Material for sequencing was blood. The TCR sequence derives from a human donor with ulcerative colitis or Crohn's disease, or a healthy co-twin of an affected twin (not recorded which). CDR3 sequence: CSVLADDLADGYTF. The whole variable domain, remainder taken from reference TRBV29-1 and TRBJ1-2, is SAVISQKPSRDICQRGTSLTIQCQVDSQVTMMFWYRQQPGQSLTLIATANQGSEATYESGFVIDKFPISRPNLTFSTLTVSNMSPEDSSIYLCSVLADDLADGYTFGSGTRLTVV.